Listed here are 2 T cell receptor beta chains from one sample, sequenced in a study of siplizumab effects on memory and regulatory T cells. Using immunoSEQ multiplex PCR, the repertoire was profiled, and TCRdb retains in-frame clones only, with some absent. The table lists approximately 100,000 clones, roughly 94% of them singletons. The specimen sequenced was non-Treg CD4+ T cells sorted from blood. The receptor set was obtained from a human donor in good health.

This chain uses TRBV2 with TRBJ1-1; a possible D gene is TRBD1 (6 bases). Germline assignment: CDR1 SNHLY and CDR2 FYNNEI. The CDR3 loop spans 12 amino acids. V dropped 3 bases and J dropped 8 bases, with 10 bases sitting between them. The CDR3 DNA is TGTGCCAGCAGTGACAGGGGAAGAGAAGCTTTCTTT. Translating it yields CASSDRGREAFF. Based on the CDR3 plus reference TRBV2 and TRBJ1-1, the full variable domain is EPEVTQTPSHQVTQMGQEVILRCVPISNHLYFYWYRQILGQKVEFLVSFYNNEISEKSEIFDDQFSVERPDGSNFTLKIRSTKLEDSAMYFCASSDRGREAFFGQGTRLTVV.

CDR3 coding DNA: TGTGCCAGCAGCGACAGGAGGCCTCGATCTGGGGCCAACGTCCTGACTTTC. This sequence encodes CASSDRRPRSGANVLTF. The chain carries TRBV9 and TRBJ2-6; perhaps D is TRBD1 or TRBD2 (5 bases each). Per germline, CDR1 SGDLS and CDR2 YYNGEE. This CDR3 has 17 residues. V dropped 3 bases and J dropped 1 base, with 14 bases sitting between them.